Listed below are T cell receptor beta chains from one sample, sequenced in a study of T cells after yellow fever vaccination. TCRdb re-analysed the 5' RACE reads in MiXCR, keeping a single row per CDR3 protein. The table lists some 670,000 distinct CDR3 sequences, 10% to 15% of them singletons, with more than 12% in the top ten. The sample in question was PBMCs, obtained on the day of the yellow fever booster vaccination. These receptors were obtained from a man younger than 40 who received the YFV17D yellow fever vaccine. Each CDR3 is given with its conserved first and last residue. The order of the fields is CDR3 protein, CDR3 DNA, J gene, V gene, clone size, D gene. A D gene is named only where the DNA matches it firmly. Clone size, where shown, is once, few, many, or a class for clones that have expanded.

CDR3aa: CASSQYERGLVSYEQYF; CDR3nt: TGTGCCAGCAGCCAGTACGAGAGGGGACTAGTCTCCTACGAGCAGTACTTC; j_gene: TRBJ2-7; v_gene: TRBV14; abundance: few; d_gene: TRBD2
CDR3aa: CASSPQGVKNTEAFF; CDR3nt: TGTGCCAGCAGCCCACAGGGGGTGAAGAACACTGAAGCTTTCTTT; j_gene: TRBJ1-1; v_gene: TRBV7-9; abundance: NA; d_gene: TRBD1
CDR3aa: CCARTLAGGSQETQYF; CDR3nt: TGCTGTGCTAGAACTCTAGCGGGAGGTTCCCAAGAGACCCAGTACTTC; j_gene: TRBJ2-5; v_gene: TRBV20-1; abundance: NA; d_gene: TRBD2
CDR3aa: CASSEGRVQETQYF; CDR3nt: TGCGCCAGCAGTGAAGGGCGGGTTCAAGAGACCCAGTACTTC; j_gene: TRBJ2-5; v_gene: TRBV10-2; abundance: NA; d_gene: NA
CDR3aa: CASSPGLDNSPLHF; CDR3nt: TGTGCCAGCAGTCCAGGGCTTGATAATTCACCCCTCCACTTT; j_gene: TRBJ1-6; v_gene: TRBV6-1; abundance: few; d_gene: NA
CDR3aa: CASSLEVHSGGPYEQYF; CDR3nt: TGTGCCAGCAGCTTGGAGGTTCATAGCGGGGGACCCTACGAGCAGTACTTC; j_gene: TRBJ2-7; v_gene: TRBV5-5; abundance: few; d_gene: TRBD2
CDR3aa: CSVGIGGAGSGANVLTF; CDR3nt: TGCAGCGTGGGGATTGGGGGCGCTGGCTCTGGGGCCAACGTCCTGACTTTC; j_gene: TRBJ2-6; v_gene: TRBV29-1; abundance: few; d_gene: NA
CDR3aa: CASSLVGWGSGNTIYF; CDR3nt: TGTGCCAGCAGCTTAGTGGGTTGGGGTTCTGGAAACACCATATATTTT; j_gene: TRBJ1-3; v_gene: TRBV7-2; abundance: NA; d_gene: NA
CDR3aa: CASSLRVAAHEQYF; CDR3nt: TGTGCCAGCAGTTTGAGGGTAGCAGCCCACGAGCAGTACTTC; j_gene: TRBJ2-7; v_gene: TRBV12-3/TRBV12-4; abundance: NA; d_gene: NA
CDR3aa: CASSNIAGGRDTQYF; CDR3nt: TGTGCCAGCAGCAATATAGCGGGAGGGAGGGATACGCAGTATTTT; j_gene: TRBJ2-3; v_gene: TRBV7-6; abundance: NA; d_gene: TRBD2
CDR3aa: CASSRSGIDEQYF; CDR3nt: TGCGCCAGCAGCCGTAGCGGGATCGACGAGCAGTACTTC; j_gene: TRBJ2-7; v_gene: TRBV5-1; abundance: few; d_gene: TRBD2
CDR3aa: CAIRRAKSDLQTQYF; CDR3nt: TGTGCCATCCGGAGGGCCAAATCGGACCTGCAGACCCAGTACTTC; j_gene: TRBJ2-5; v_gene: TRBV10-3; abundance: once; d_gene: NA
CDR3aa: CASSQERPSGVSTDTQYF; CDR3nt: TGTGCCAGCAGCCAAGAACGTCCTAGCGGGGTTAGCACAGATACGCAGTATTTT; j_gene: TRBJ2-3; v_gene: TRBV4-2; abundance: NA; d_gene: TRBD2
CDR3aa: CASSLGVGENEQFF; CDR3nt: TGTGCCAGCAGCTTGGGGGTGGGGGAAAATGAGCAGTTCTTC; j_gene: TRBJ2-1; v_gene: TRBV5-4; abundance: NA; d_gene: NA
CDR3aa: CASSLEQGSRAKNIQYF; CDR3nt: TGTGCCAGCAGCTTAGAGCAGGGGTCGAGAGCCAAAAACATTCAGTACTTC; j_gene: TRBJ2-4; v_gene: TRBV7-8; abundance: many; d_gene: NA
CDR3aa: CATSAPGTSGIPPRGGEQFF; CDR3nt: TGTGCCACCAGTGCACCGGGGACTAGCGGGATTCCCCCTCGAGGAGGGGAGCAGTTCTTC; j_gene: TRBJ2-1; v_gene: TRBV24-1; abundance: few; d_gene: TRBD2
CDR3aa: CASSLKRGNSPLHF; CDR3nt: TGTGCCAGCAGCTTAAAGAGGGGGAATTCACCCCTCCACTTT; j_gene: TRBJ1-6; v_gene: TRBV5-4; abundance: many; d_gene: NA
CDR3aa: CASSPKSSGGYNEQFF; CDR3nt: TGTGCCAGCAGCCCGAAAAGTAGCGGGGGCTACAATGAGCAGTTCTTC; j_gene: TRBJ2-1; v_gene: TRBV7-8; abundance: few; d_gene: TRBD2
CDR3aa: CASKDPGSYNEQFF; CDR3nt: TGTGCCAGTAAAGACCCGGGCTCCTACAATGAGCAGTTCTTC; j_gene: TRBJ2-1; v_gene: TRBV5-4; abundance: NA; d_gene: NA
CDR3aa: CASTQGATGANVLTF; CDR3nt: TGTGCCAGCACGCAGGGGGCTACTGGGGCCAACGTCCTGACTTTC; j_gene: TRBJ2-6; v_gene: TRBV28; abundance: NA; d_gene: TRBD1